This entry is about one T cell receptor beta chain. Germline assignment: CDR1 MRHNA and CDR2 SNTAGT. CDR3 length: 16 residues. Trimming at V came to 7 bases and at J to 0 bases, leaving 9 bases not matched to a gene. The data originate from a study of blood T cell repertoires in COVID-19. Generated by immunoSEQ multiplex PCR, the TCRdb table keeps only in-frame clones and is missing some. The data contain about 280,000 clones, nearly 90% of them singletons. Sample: PBMCs or T cells enriched from blood (not recorded which). The V and J genes are TRBV6-4 and TRBJ2-1; TRBD2 agrees at 7 bases. The sequence derives from a woman under 30 with acute COVID-19. CDR3 in DNA: TGTGCCAGCACCCCCACTAGCGCCGGCTCCTACAATGAGCAGTTCTTC. Protein product: CASTPTSAGSYNEQFF.